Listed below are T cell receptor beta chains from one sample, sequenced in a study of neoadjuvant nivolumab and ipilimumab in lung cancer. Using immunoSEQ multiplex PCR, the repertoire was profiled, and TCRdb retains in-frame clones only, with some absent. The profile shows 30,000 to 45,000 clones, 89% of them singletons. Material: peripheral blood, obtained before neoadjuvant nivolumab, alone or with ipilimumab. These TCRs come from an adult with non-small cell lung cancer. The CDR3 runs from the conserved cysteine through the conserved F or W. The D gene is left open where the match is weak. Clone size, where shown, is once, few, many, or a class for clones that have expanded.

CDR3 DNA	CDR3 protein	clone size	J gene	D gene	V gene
TGTGCCAGCAGCTTAGTTGGGACAGAGTACAATGAGCAGTTCTTC	CASSLVGTEYNEQFF	once	TRBJ2-1	TRBD1	TRBV7-6
TGTGCCAGCAGCGTTATAGCGGGAAGCTCCTACAATGAGCAGTTCTTC	CASSVIAGSSYNEQFF	.	TRBJ2-1	TRBD2	TRBV7-2
TGTGCCAGCAGGGCCGGGACATCTAGCACAGATACGCAGTATTTT	CASRAGTSSTDTQYF	.	TRBJ2-3	.	TRBV13
TGTGCCTGGAGTGTACGGCCGGGGGGCTACAATGAGCAGTTCTTC	CAWSVRPGGYNEQFF	.	TRBJ2-1	TRBD2	TRBV30
TGTGCCTGGAGTGTTCAACAGGTCTATGGCTACACCTTC	CAWSVQQVYGYTF	.	TRBJ1-2	.	TRBV30
TGTGCCAGCAGCGTAGGAGCCCCCACAGCCTCCTACGAGCAGTACTTC	CASSVGAPTASYEQYF	.	TRBJ2-7	.	TRBV9
TGCGCCAGCAGCTTGACGGCGGATTACGAGCAGTACTTC	CASSLTADYEQYF	.	TRBJ2-7	.	TRBV5-1
TGTGCCAGCAGCTTAGGTCTTGGGACACCGAACACTGAAGCTTTCTTT	CASSLGLGTPNTEAFF	.	TRBJ1-1	.	TRBV5-4
TGCGCCAGCAGCCCGGTCGGGGAGAGCAATGAGCAGTTCTTC	CASSPVGESNEQFF	.	TRBJ2-1	.	TRBV5-1
TGTGCCACCTCCGCATCGAACACCGGGGAGCTGTTTTTT	CATSASNTGELFF	.	TRBJ2-2	.	TRBV15
TGTGCCAGTAGTATAGAACCGGGACAGGGGGGGAATGAGCAGTTCTTC	CASSIEPGQGGNEQFF	.	TRBJ2-1	TRBD1	TRBV19
TGTGCCAGTCAGCGGACGTCCCAGGGAGGGTACGAGCAGTACTTC	CASQRTSQGGYEQYF	once	TRBJ2-7	TRBD2	TRBV27
TGTGCCAGCAGCGTAGATGAGGGCTCCTACGAGCAGTACTTC	CASSVDEGSYEQYF	once	TRBJ2-7	.	TRBV9
TGTGCCAGCAGCTCGCACGGGAGAGGACAAATAGCCAAAAACATTCAGTACTTC	CASSSHGRGQIAKNIQYF	.	TRBJ2-4	.	TRBV7-2
TGTGCCAGCAGTATACAGGGTACGAGGACTGAAGCTTTCTTT	CASSIQGTRTEAFF	.	TRBJ1-1	.	TRBV6-5
TGCGCCAGCAGCTTGAGGACTAGCGGACTCCTTTTCCATGAGCAGTTCTTC	CASSLRTSGLLFHEQFF	.	TRBJ2-1	TRBD2	TRBV5-1
TGTGCCAGCAGCGTTCCTCCGGGACGTCCGGGACTAGCGGGAGGGATAAATGAGCAGTTCTTC	CASSVPPGRPGLAGGINEQFF	.	TRBJ2-1	TRBD2	TRBV9
TGTGCCAGCAGCTTCGCCGGGACAGGGGAAGGAAACACCATATATTTT	CASSFAGTGEGNTIYF	.	TRBJ1-3	TRBD1	TRBV7-9
TGTGCCAGCAGCCCCGATAAGGTCGGGGGGCGCACAGATACGCAGTATTTT	CASSPDKVGGRTDTQYF	.	TRBJ2-3	.	TRBV7-9
TGCGCCAGCAGCTTGGAACAGGGTGACACCGGGGAGCTGTTTTTT	CASSLEQGDTGELFF	.	TRBJ2-2	.	TRBV5-1
TGTGCCAGCAGCTTCCGGGCTAGCGGAGACAATGAGCAGTTCTTC	CASSFRASGDNEQFF	.	TRBJ2-1	TRBD2	TRBV11-2
TGTGCCAGCAGTTACTCATGGACTAGCCCCGGGGAGCTGTTTTTT	CASSYSWTSPGELFF	.	TRBJ2-2	TRBD2	TRBV6-6
TGTGCCACCAGCGCAGGGGCACAGGCTGAAGCTTTCTTT	CATSAGAQAEAFF	.	TRBJ1-1	.	TRBV15
TGTGCCAGAAGCTTAACCGGCGGGAGGTACTACAATGAGCAGTTCTTC	CARSLTGGRYYNEQFF	once	TRBJ2-1	.	TRBV7-5
TGTGCCAGCAGCTTAGTCTGGCAGGGCAGTCAGCCCCAGCATTTT	CASSLVWQGSQPQHF	.	TRBJ1-5	.	TRBV7-8
TGTGCCAGCAGATCGATTGACAGCTACACTGAAGCTTTCTTT	CASRSIDSYTEAFF	.	TRBJ1-1	.	TRBV6-6
TGTGCCAGCAGCTTCAGCGGGGATTCCTACGAGCAGTACTTC	CASSFSGDSYEQYF	.	TRBJ2-7	TRBD2	TRBV5-4
TGTGCCAGCAGCCCTAAAACAGACTCTGGAAACACCATATATTTT	CASSPKTDSGNTIYF	.	TRBJ1-3	.	TRBV9
TGTGCCAGCAAACCGGGACAGGTAGTAGGTGAGCAGTTCTTC	CASKPGQVVGEQFF	.	TRBJ2-1	TRBD1	TRBV6-5
TGTGCCAGCTCACCCATTAGGGCGGGAAACAATGAGCAGTTCTTC	CASSPIRAGNNEQFF	.	TRBJ2-1	.	TRBV18
TGTGCCAGCAGCTTGGGAGGGAGGGCCGTTTACGAGCAGTACTTC	CASSLGGRAVYEQYF	.	TRBJ2-7	TRBD2	TRBV7-6